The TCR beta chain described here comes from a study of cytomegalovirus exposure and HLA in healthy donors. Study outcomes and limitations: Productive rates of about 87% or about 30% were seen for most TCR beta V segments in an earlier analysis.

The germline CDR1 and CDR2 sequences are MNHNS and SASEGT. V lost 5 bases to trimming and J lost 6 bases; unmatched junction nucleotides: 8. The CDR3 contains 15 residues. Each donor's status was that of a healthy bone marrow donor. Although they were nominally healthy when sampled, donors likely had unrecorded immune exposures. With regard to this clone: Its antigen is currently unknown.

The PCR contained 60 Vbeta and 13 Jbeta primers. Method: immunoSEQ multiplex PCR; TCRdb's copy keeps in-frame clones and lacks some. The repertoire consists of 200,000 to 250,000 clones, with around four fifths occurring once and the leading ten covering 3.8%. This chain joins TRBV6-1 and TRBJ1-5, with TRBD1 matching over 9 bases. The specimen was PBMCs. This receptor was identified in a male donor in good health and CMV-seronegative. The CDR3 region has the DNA TGTGCCAGCAGTTTGACCGGGACAGGGATTCAGCCCCAGCATTTT. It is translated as CASSLTGTGIQPQHF.